These 21 T cell receptor beta chains came from one sample sequenced in a study of T cell responses to AZD1222 COVID-19 vaccine. Clones were read by immunoSEQ multiplex PCR, and TCRdb kept only the in-frame ones, dropping some. The data contain roughly 150,000 clones, around 89% of them seen just once; the ten biggest clones take up roughly 6.9%. The sequenced sample was peripheral blood, obtained on day 0 of AZD1222 vaccination. The receptors derive from an adult in good health.

The V gene is TRBV11-2, the J gene TRBJ2-5, with 7 bases that match TRBD1. With V trimmed by 5 bases and J by 1 base, 7 bases remained unmatched. Germline values: CDR1 SGHAT, CDR2 FQNNGV. The CDR3 is made up of 15 amino acids. CDR3 amino acids: CASSHYRTGQETQYF. The DNA of the CDR3 is TGTGCCAGCAGCCACTACCGGACAGGCCAAGAGACCCAGTACTTC. Supplemented by reference TRBV11-2 and TRBJ2-5, the full variable domain reads EAGVAQSPRYKIIEKRQSVAFWCNPISGHATLYWYQQILGQGPKLLIQFQNNGVVDDSQLPKDRFSAERLKGVDSTLKIQPAKLEDSAVYLCASSHYRTGQETQYFGPGTRLLVL.

To note about this clone: One end of the junction fails to match germline, which may point to a read error. The J gene is TRBJ2-5, the V gene TRBV12-3 or TRBV12-4, with 13 bases matching TRBD2. The CDR3 length is 11 residues. CDR3: CASSSTSGGDF. CDR3 DNA: TGTGCCAGCAGTTCCACTAGCGGGGGGGACTTC.

Comment on this clone: One end of the junction is discordant with germline, which a read error may explain. In DNA, the CDR3 is TGTGCCAGCAGTAACTCGGCCGTGTCGTTTGAAAAACTGTTTTTT. Protein: CASSNSAVSFEKLFF. The chain combines TRBV6-5 with TRBJ1-4; D is undetermined. Germline V gene lookup returns CDR1 MNHEY and CDR2 SVGAGI. The CDR3 contains 15 residues.

The chain employs TRBV5-1 and TRBJ1-6; no firm D call. Germline V gives CDR1 SGHRS, CDR2 YFSETQ. Trimming stripped 2 bases from V and 7 bases from J, with 10 bases between. This CDR3 comprises 14 residues. CDR3: CASSLDGLNSPLHF. CDR3 in DNA: TGCGCCAGCAGCTTAGACGGACTAAATTCACCCCTCCACTTT.

This sequence joins TRBV21-1 and TRBJ2-7; TRBD2 was called by the table and not checked on the DNA. TRBV21-1 is reported as a pseudogene. This CDR3 comprises 13 residues. The CDR3 is CASSLAFLDEQYF. In DNA, the CDR3 is TGTGCCAGCAGCCTAGCTTTCCTCGACGAGCAGTACTTC.

CDR3 in DNA: TGTGCCAGCAGTTACCTGGGCCCGGGGGCCCCTCAAGAGACCCAGTACTTC. This gives the protein CASSYLGPGAPQETQYF. The chain carries TRBV27 and TRBJ2-5; D may be TRBD1 or TRBD2 (6 bases each). The germline CDR1 and CDR2 sequences are MNHEY and SMNVEV (reference sequence). V was pared by 4 bases and J by 2 bases, with 20 bases between. This CDR3 comprises 17 residues.

CDR3 nucleotide sequence: TGTGCCAGCAGCCGGGGCGTATACTCAGATACGCAGTATTTT. Amino acids: CASSRGVYSDTQYF. The genes are TRBV7-9 and TRBJ2-3; TRBD1 or TRBD2 may be the D gene (5 bases each). Trimming took off 5 bases at V and 4 bases at J, with 13 bases between the two ends. The CDR3 is 14 amino acids. Germline assignment: CDR1 SEHNR and CDR2 FQNEAQ (reference sequence).

This clone occurred once. The V call is TRBV14, the J call TRBJ1-6, with D possibly matching TRBD1 (5 bases). CDR3 length equals 13 residues. The germline V and J ends were trimmed by 1 base and 8 bases, with 6 bases remaining between them. Germline CDR1 reads SGHDN; CDR2 reads FVKESK. Here the CDR3 reads CASSQVQDSPLHF. CDR3 in DNA: TGTGCCAGCAGCCAAGTACAGGATTCACCCCTCCACTTT.

This rearrangement joins TRBV4-3 to TRBJ2-7, with a weak D call TRBD1 (5 bases). Germline V lookup: CDR1 LGHNA, CDR2 YSLEER. V lost 0 bases to trimming and J lost 0 bases, with 12 bases between them. The CDR3 totals 16 residues. CDR3 in DNA: TGCGCCAGCAGCCAAGACAGGGTATCGCTCTCCTACGAGCAGTACTTC. The encoded protein is CASSQDRVSLSYEQYF.

The chain recombines TRBV5-4 with TRBJ1-6, with D possibly being TRBD1 (6 bases). V gave up 3 bases and J gave up 8 bases, with 15 bases separating them. CDR1 SGHNT and CDR2 YYREEE come from the germline V gene (reference sequence). This CDR3 has 15 residues. CDR3 in DNA: TGTGCCAGCAGCTCTCGGGGGGCGCCCCATTCACCCCTCCACTTT. It specifies CASSSRGAPHSPLHF.

J is TRBJ1-2 and V is TRBV28; D remains ambiguous. Deletions cut 4 bases from V and 10 bases from J, with 19 bases between. Per germline, CDR1 MDHEN and CDR2 SYDVKM. The CDR3 consists of 14 residues. The chain's CDR3 is CASSSTDLPLVYTF. CDR3 in DNA: TGTGCCAGCAGTTCCACGGACCTGCCCCTCGTCTACACCTTC.

The chain combines TRBV7-9 with TRBJ1-1, with 7 bases that match TRBD1. Germline trimming cut 1 base from V and 11 bases from J; bases unmatched to any gene: 10. Germline assignment: CDR1 SEHNR and CDR2 FQNEAQ (reference sequence). CDR3 size: 14 residues. CDR3 in amino acids: CASSLEGASTAAFF. CDR3 DNA sequence: TGTGCCAGCAGCTTAGAGGGGGCTTCGACCGCGGCTTTCTTT.

This sequence joins TRBV6-5 and TRBJ1-6; D possibly corresponds to TRBD1 (5 bases). Trimming removed 7 bases from V and 9 bases from J, with 16 bases in between. Germline V gene data show CDR1 as MNHEY and CDR2 as SVGAGI. The CDR3 spans 14 residues. The CDR3 loop is CASTDWGEGSPLHF. DNA of the CDR3: TGTGCCAGCACCGACTGGGGGGAAGGTTCACCCCTCCACTTT.

V and J are TRBV20-1 and TRBJ2-5; possibly TRBD2 for D (5 bases). V was trimmed by 3 bases and J by 5 bases, leaving 13 bases between them. The CDR3 is 13 amino acids. Germline CDR1 reads DFQATT; CDR2 reads SNEGSKA (reference sequence). The CDR3 here is CSASAGPEETQYF. In DNA, the CDR3 is TGCAGTGCTAGTGCGGGCCCGGAGGAGACCCAGTACTTC.

The rearrangement joins TRBV19 to TRBJ2-7; 7 bases agree with TRBD1. The CDR3 runs to 14 residues. The germline V gene encodes CDR1 LNHDA and CDR2 SQIVND (reference sequence). V gave up 5 bases and J gave up 5 bases; unmatched junction bases: 9. CDR3 amino acids: CASSVVRDSDEQYF. The DNA for the CDR3 is TGTGCCAGTAGTGTAGTTCGGGACAGTGACGAGCAGTACTTC.

The chain uses TRBV23-1 and TRBJ2-7, with D tentatively TRBD1 (6 bases). TRBV23-1 is treated as an ORF (open reading frame) with a function not yet certain. V was trimmed by 2 bases and J by 0 bases, leaving 20 bases between them. The CDR3 consists of 18 residues. In DNA, the CDR3 is TGCGCCAGCAGTCAAATCACAGGGTGCTCAACCTCCTCCTACGAGCAGTACGTC. This codes for CASSQITGCSTSSYEQYV.

The gene calls are TRBV19 and TRBJ2-7; 9 bases are a match to TRBD1. The CDR3 totals 14 residues. Unmatched junction bases numbered 6, after V lost 7 bases and J lost 2 bases. Germline CDR1 reads LNHDA; CDR2 reads SQIVND (reference sequence). As DNA, the CDR3 is TGTGCCAGTAACCCGGGACAGGGAACCTACGAGCAGTACTTC. Encoded protein: CASNPGQGTYEQYF.

This chain links TRBV9 with TRBJ1-2; D is unclear. Trimming cost V 3 bases and J 2 bases, with 14 bases left between them. This CDR3 region has 15 residues. Germline CDR1 and CDR2: SGDLS and YYNGEE. The CDR3 sequence: CASSAAGGENYGYTF. CDR3 DNA: TGTGCCAGCAGCGCCGCCGGTGGGGAAAACTATGGCTACACCTTC.

In DNA, the CDR3 is TGTGCCATCACCGGGACTTATAATTCACCCCTCCACTTT. Protein: CAITGTYNSPLHF. V is TRBV10-3 and J is TRBJ1-6; D is possibly TRBD1 (5 bases). Per the germline V gene, CDR1 is ENHRY and CDR2 is SYGVKD. The CDR3 runs to 13 residues. Trimming pared 7 bases from V and 4 bases from J, leaving 8 bases between.

The CDR3 loop is CASRVGLAGGNSGANVLTF. For the CDR3, the DNA is TGTGCCAGCAGGGTGGGACTAGCGGGGGGCAATTCTGGGGCCAACGTCCTGACTTTC. The chain is built from TRBV2 and TRBJ2-6; 15 bases are shared with TRBD2. Germline V gene data show CDR1 as SNHLY and CDR2 as FYNNEI. CDR3 length: 19 residues. The J segment lost 1 base and the V segment lost 6 bases, leaving 7 bases of the junction unmatched.

The genes are TRBV9 and TRBJ2-1; D remains unclear. Germline CDR1 reads SGDLS; CDR2 reads YYNGEE. Trimming removed 0 bases from V and 8 bases from J, with 6 bases in between. The CDR3 sequence is 12 residues long. The CDR3, as DNA: TGTGCCAGCAGCGTAGGTCGGGATGAGCAGTTCTTC. This gives the protein CASSVGRDEQFF.